This T cell receptor beta chain was found in a study of cytomegalovirus exposure and HLA in healthy donors (dated by TCRdb to about 2017). About the investigation overall: According to a later analysis, the roughly 120 validation repertoires were produced on the same platform as the 700 or so repertoires of the first cohort. The study aimed to test whether cataloging public T cell receptors could reveal signatures of past pathogen exposure. A separate validation cohort of over a hundred different subjects was used in addition to the 666-subject first cohort. The study combined high-throughput TCR immunosequencing, statistical association of individual TCRs with disease status, and machine learning to predict cytomegalovirus infection status.

V loses 5 bases at its end and J loses 6 bases; junction bases beyond the gene matches: 6. For CDR1 and CDR2, the germline V gene lists MNHEY and SVGAGI. The cysteine opens and the phenylalanine closes a CDR3 of 14 amino acids. Of the read, only the CDR3 DNA is kept; its 42 bases are in frame from base 1. As concerns this clone: There is no known antigen for this receptor. No qualities accompany the bases; no much larger clone lies one base away.

Library preparation was by the immunoSEQ multiplex PCR assay. On the authors' methods: A statistical classification framework was built to diagnose cytomegalovirus status from the catalog of TCR beta chain sequences. Entries here come from immuneACCESS through TCRdb and include only in-frame sequences with V and J called. Some clones fail to appear in such tables; in the studies checked, an unresolved V gene covers under half of the shortfall, and the cause of the remainder is unknown. The DNA gave D and trimming, while V, J and clone size come from that table. The sample includes 300,000 to 450,000 clones, with approximately 90% observed a single time. The top ten hold around 0.8% of the sample. Overall study outcomes, separate from this receptor: In both the original and validation cohorts, the classifier was reported to diagnose cytomegalovirus status with high specificity and sensitivity. In vitro tests confirmed that three of the cytomegalovirus-associated TCR beta chains recognize cytomegalovirus antigens. A later analysis lacked HLA typing for the validation cohort, so it scored co-occurrence in that cohort across all 110 or so repertoires. Subsequent analysis determined that TCRs grouped into clusters in the first cohort also showed a tendency toward co-occurrence across the roughly 130 validation repertoires, and 94% of cluster scores exceeded 0. The authors suggested that the approach could potentially be extended to other disease states and immunological phenotypes. Most TCR sequences were observed very rarely across donors, whereas some public TCRs were present in many individuals. A total of 150 to 200 TCR beta chains were listed by the study as associated with cytomegalovirus.

The donors belonged to the validation cohort of around 110 subjects, which was separate from the roughly 700-subject first cohort. The origin of this receptor is a woman in her late teens or twenties in good health and CMV-seronegative. Rearrangement joined TRBV6-5 to TRBJ1-2, with 10 bases aligning to TRBD1. Material: PBMCs. The CDR3: CASSARDRGDGYTF. The nucleotide sequence reads as follows: TGTGCCAGCAGTGCCCGGGACAGGGGTGATGGCTACACCTTC.